This entry lists 12 T cell receptor beta chains sequenced from one sample in a study of blood T cell repertoires in COVID-19. Generated by immunoSEQ multiplex PCR, the TCRdb table keeps only in-frame clones and is missing some. The sample holds approximately 76,000 clones, 75% to 90% seen once. Material for sequencing was peripheral blood. These receptors were obtained from a woman of 80 years or more with active or convalescent COVID-19.

V and J are TRBV18 and TRBJ1-1; weak D call: TRBD1 (5 bases). Trimming shortened V by 6 bases and J by 3 bases, and 14 bases separated the two germline ends. The CDR3 length is 14 residues. Germline V gene data show CDR1 as KGHSH and CDR2 as LQKENI. The CDR3 coding sequence is TGTGCCAGCTCCCAAATTCTGACAGACACTGAAGCTTTCTTT. Amino acids: CASSQILTDTEAFF.

The rearrangement uses TRBV7-2 and TRBJ2-5, with 8 bases aligning to TRBD2. V shed 1 base, J shed 7 bases, and the junction held 5 bases outside the gene matches. In germline, CDR1 is SGHTA, CDR2 FQGNSA. CDR3 length: 14 residues. The chain's CDR3 is CASSLVGGGVTQYF. CDR3 nucleotides: TGTGCCAGCAGCTTAGTCGGGGGGGGAGTGACCCAGTACTTC.

The chain recombines TRBV13 with TRBJ2-5; D is perhaps TRBD1 (6 bases). The germline gives CDR1 PRHDT, CDR2 FYEKMQ (reference sequence). V was pared by 3 bases and J by 5 bases, with 7 bases between. This CDR3 has 12 residues. CDR3 in DNA: TGTGCCAGCAGCTTCGACAGGGAGACCCAGTACTTC. Protein sequence: CASSFDRETQYF.

The J gene is TRBJ1-2, the V gene TRBV30; 8 bases line up with TRBD1. The V and J ends lost 4 bases and 6 bases, in that order; junction bases with no gene match: 1. Germline V gene data show CDR1 as GTSNPN and CDR2 as SVGIG (reference sequence). There are 11 residues in the CDR3. The CDR3 DNA sequence: TGTGCCTGGAACAGGGGGAATGGCTACACCTTC. Its protein is CAWNRGNGYTF.

The rearrangement joins TRBV5-8 to TRBJ1-1; D possibly corresponds to TRBD1 (5 bases). The CDR3 runs to 15 residues. From germline, CDR1 is SGHTS and CDR2 YDEGEE. Trimming removed 2 bases at V and 4 bases at J, with 15 bases between. CDR3 loop: CASSLPGRFVTEAFF. CDR3 in DNA: TGTGCCAGCAGCTTACCAGGGAGGTTTGTCACTGAAGCTTTCTTT.

The rearrangement links TRBV7-9 to TRBJ1-2, with D maybe TRBD1 (6 bases). The V end was cut by 3 bases, the J end by 4 bases, with 12 bases between. The CDR3 length is 14 residues. CDR1 and CDR2 from the germline V gene are SEHNR and FQNEAQ (reference sequence). The DNA for the CDR3 is TGTGCCAGCAGCTTGACGCAGGGGAGCTATGGCTACACCTTC. Its protein is CASSLTQGSYGYTF. Drawing the rest from reference TRBV7-9 and TRBJ1-2, the complete variable domain is DTGVSQNPRHKITKRGQNVTFRCDPISEHNRLYWYRQTLGQGPEFLTYFQNEAQLEKSRLLSDRFSAERPKGSFSTLEIQRTEQGDSAMYLCASSLTQGSYGYTFGSGTRLTVV.

This chain joins TRBV7-3 and TRBJ1-1, with D possibly TRBD1 on 5 matching bases. CDR3 size: 15 residues. The germline gives CDR1 SGHTA, CDR2 FQGTGA. Trimming shortened V by 1 base and J by 3 bases, and 12 bases separated the two germline ends. CDR3 loop: CASSLNPGGYTEAFF. The DNA for the CDR3 is TGTGCCAGCAGCTTAAATCCCGGGGGGTACACTGAAGCTTTCTTT.

The chain couples TRBV4-3 to TRBJ2-7; no definite D call. Between the trimmed V and J ends, which lost 2 bases and 2 bases, there was a span of 16 bases. The CDR3 covers 16 residues. CDR1 is LGHNA, CDR2 YSLEER, per germline. In nucleotides, the CDR3 is TGCGCCAGCAGCCAATATTGGGCCGACCAGGCCTACGAGCAGTACTTC. Protein product: CASSQYWADQAYEQYF.

The CDR3 nucleotides are TGTGCCAGCAGCCCTCTTGGGGGGGCCACTTCCTACGAGCAGTACTTC. Its protein product is CASSPLGGATSYEQYF. This chain connects TRBV21-1 to TRBJ2-7; TRBD2 is the table's D call, not checked against the DNA. TRBV21-1 counts as a pseudogene. This CDR3 is 16 amino acids long.

In this sample, this clone turned up once. The chain couples TRBV7-9 to TRBJ2-7; possible D gene TRBD1, 5 bases. This CDR3 is built from 16 residues. Per the germline V gene, CDR1 is SEHNR and CDR2 is FQNEAQ (reference sequence). The V and J ends lost 5 bases and 3 bases respectively, with 20 bases between them. The CDR3 DNA reads as TGTGCCAGCAGCCGAAAAAGGGTCCAGGGCAACTACGAGCAGTACTTC. Protein sequence: CASSRKRVQGNYEQYF.

The chain has TRBV24-1 and TRBJ2-3; weak D call: TRBD2 (5 bases). The V end was cut by 9 bases, the J end by 2 bases, with 14 bases between. The CDR3 has 14 amino acids. In germline, CDR1 is KGHDR, CDR2 SFDVKD. The chain's CDR3 is CATSGNYPTDTQYF. Here the CDR3 DNA reads TGTGCCACCTCCGGGAACTACCCCACAGATACGCAGTATTTT.

The chain has TRBV14 and TRBJ1-1; TRBD1 aligns across 8 bases. After removal of 3 bases from V and 4 bases from J, the junction contained 4 bases not matched to a gene. CDR3 length: 14 residues. Germline V gives CDR1 SGHDN, CDR2 FVKESK. For the CDR3, the DNA is TGTGCCAGCAGCCACAGGGGGCGCATCACTGAAGCTTTCTTT. This sequence encodes CASSHRGRITEAFF.